Listed below are T cell receptor beta chains from one sample, sequenced in a study of T cell repertoires in cytomegalovirus infection. TCRdb itself ran the reads through MiXCR, one entry per CDR3 protein. The table shows fewer than 550,000 distinct CDR3 sequences, with about 15% occurring only once. Sequencing was carried out using CD8+ T cells from PBMCs. All receptors derive from a human donor in good health (CMV status not recorded). Some clones in this sample may be carry-over from other donors' samples. Both conserved end residues are part of each CDR3. The D gene is left open where the match is weak. Size values are once, few and many counts, or a class for expanded clones, and some rows have none.

>TRBV15|-|few|TRBJ1-3
CATSRDGGRAGFGNTIYF
TGTGCCACCAGCAGAGATGGTGGCCGGGCAGGGTTCGGAAACACCATATATTTT
>TRBV6-6|-|-|TRBJ1-4
CASSTNRAFNEKLFF
TGTGCCAGCAGTACCAACAGGGCCTTTAATGAAAAACTGTTTTTT
>TRBV4-1|-|few|TRBJ2-2
CASSQEGHQRDTGELFF
TGCGCCAGCAGCCAAGAAGGACATCAAAGGGACACCGGGGAGCTGTTTTTT
>TRBV11-2|TRBD2|many|TRBJ2-5
CASSSRDYVETQYF
TGTGCCAGCAGCTCCCGGGACTACGTAGAGACCCAGTACTTC
>TRBV11-2|TRBD1|many|TRBJ1-5
CASSLGQGRHQPQHF
TGTGCCAGCAGCTTAGGACAGGGCAGACATCAGCCCCAGCATTTT
>TRBV11-2|TRBD1|many|TRBJ1-5
CASSFGQGGVQPQHF
TGTGCCAGCAGCTTCGGACAGGGAGGAGTCCAGCCCCAGCATTTT
>TRBV28|TRBD2|many|TRBJ2-7
CASSYRLAPYYEQYF
TGTGCCAGCAGTTATCGACTAGCGCCTTACTACGAGCAGTACTTC
>TRBV7-9|TRBD1|-|TRBJ1-3
CASSLVWTGIENTIYF
TGTGCCAGCAGCTTAGTTTGGACAGGGATCGAAAACACCATATATTTT
>TRBV12-3/TRBV12-4|-|few|TRBJ2-1
CASSPTILADEQFF
TGTGCCAGCAGTCCAACAATACTAGCAGATGAGCAGTTCTTC
>TRBV25-1|-|many|TRBJ2-4
CASSEWGAPGNIQYF
TGTGCCAGCAGTGAATGGGGGGCCCCCGGGAACATTCAGTACTTC
>TRBV4-1|TRBD2|many|TRBJ2-2
CASSLRGADNTGELFF
TGCGCCAGCAGCCTGCGGGGGGCGGATAACACCGGGGAGCTGTTTTTT
>TRBV5-4|-|many|TRBJ2-7
CASSYWVQGHEQYF
TGTGCCAGCAGCTATTGGGTACAGGGCCACGAGCAGTACTTC